This TCR beta chain comes out of a study of CD8 T cells in ankylosing spondylitis. Whole-study results and caveats: Disease-associated clones were reportedly significantly overrepresented in matched ankylosing spondylitis synovial fluid. Disease-linked clones bore a CD8+ phenotype and were relatively rare in peripheral blood. One TCR beta motif, made up of about 8 highly homologous variants, appeared characteristic of ankylosing spondylitis blood.

Trimming shortened V by 3 bases and J by 5 bases, and 10 bases separated the two germline ends. Germline-derived CDR1 and CDR2 are SGHRS and YFSETQ. This CDR3 is 13 amino acids long. The authors made TCR beta libraries by quantitative 5'-RACE with molecular barcodes. TCRdb analysed the 5' RACE reads with MiXCR anew, one entry per CDR3 protein. The sample has 350,000 to 550,000 distinct CDR3 sequences, about 25% seen once. This clonotype has a handful of counts. Its antigen is undetermined. Sequenced material: blood, either unsorted or a sorted T cell fraction (not recorded which). This receptor was identified in a male donor with ankylosing spondylitis. V gene TRBV5-1 combines with J gene TRBJ2-3, with D maybe TRBD1 (5 bases). CDR3 in amino acids: CASSWGQLDTQYF. The CDR3, as DNA: TGCGCCAGCAGCTGGGGCCAGTTAGATACGCAGTATTTT.